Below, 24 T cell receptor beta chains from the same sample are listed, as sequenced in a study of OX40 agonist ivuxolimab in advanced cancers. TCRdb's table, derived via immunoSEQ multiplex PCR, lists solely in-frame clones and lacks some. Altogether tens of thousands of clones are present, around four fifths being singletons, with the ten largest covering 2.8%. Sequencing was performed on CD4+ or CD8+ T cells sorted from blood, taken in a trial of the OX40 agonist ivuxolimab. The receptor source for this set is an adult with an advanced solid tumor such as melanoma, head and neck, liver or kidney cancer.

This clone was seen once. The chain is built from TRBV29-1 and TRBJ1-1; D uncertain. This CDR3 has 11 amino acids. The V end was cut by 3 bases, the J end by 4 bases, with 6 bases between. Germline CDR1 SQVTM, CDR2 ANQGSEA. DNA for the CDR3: TGCAGCGTTGAGAGGTCCACTGAAGCTTTCTTT. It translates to CSVERSTEAFF.

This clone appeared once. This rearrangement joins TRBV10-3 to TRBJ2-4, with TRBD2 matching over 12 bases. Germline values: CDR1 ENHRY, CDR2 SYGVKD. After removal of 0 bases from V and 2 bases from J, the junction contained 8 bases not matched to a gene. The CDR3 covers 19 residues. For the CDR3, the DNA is TGTGCCATCAGTGAGTCGTCTAGCGGGGGGGCCTTGACCAAAAACATTCAGTACTTC. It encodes CAISESSSGGALTKNIQYF.

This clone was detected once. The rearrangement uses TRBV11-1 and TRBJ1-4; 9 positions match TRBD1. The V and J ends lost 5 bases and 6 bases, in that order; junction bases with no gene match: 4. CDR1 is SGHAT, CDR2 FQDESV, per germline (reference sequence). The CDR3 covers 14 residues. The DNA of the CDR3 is TGTGCCAGCAGCGCGGGACAGGGTCATGAAAAACTGTTTTTT. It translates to CASSAGQGHEKLFF.

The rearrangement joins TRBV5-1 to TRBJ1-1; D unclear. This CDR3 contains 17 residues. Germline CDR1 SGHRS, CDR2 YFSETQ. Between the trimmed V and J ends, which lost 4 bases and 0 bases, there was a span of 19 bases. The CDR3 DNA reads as TGCGCCAGCAGCCTAACGGACTCTATAGGATTGAACACTGAAGCTTTCTTT. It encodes CASSLTDSIGLNTEAFF.

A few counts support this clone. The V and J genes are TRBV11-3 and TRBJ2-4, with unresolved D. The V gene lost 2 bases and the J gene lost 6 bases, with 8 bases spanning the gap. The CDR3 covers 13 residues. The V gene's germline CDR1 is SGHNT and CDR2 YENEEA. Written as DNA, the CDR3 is TGTGCCAGCAGCTTAACCCCCGGAAACATTCAGTACTTC. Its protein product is CASSLTPGNIQYF.

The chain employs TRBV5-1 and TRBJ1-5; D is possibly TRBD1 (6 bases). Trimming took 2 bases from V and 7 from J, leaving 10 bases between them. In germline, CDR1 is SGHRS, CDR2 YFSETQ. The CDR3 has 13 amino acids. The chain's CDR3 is CASSFSGGQPQHF. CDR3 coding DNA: TGCGCCAGCAGCTTTTCGGGGGGCCAGCCCCAGCATTTT.

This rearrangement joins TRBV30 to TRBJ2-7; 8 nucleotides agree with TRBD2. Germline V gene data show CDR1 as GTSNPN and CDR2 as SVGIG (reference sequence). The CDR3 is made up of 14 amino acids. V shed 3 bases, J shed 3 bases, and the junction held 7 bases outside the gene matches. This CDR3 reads CAWRLLAGSYEQYF. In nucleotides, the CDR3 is TGTGCCTGGAGACTCCTAGCGGGTAGCTACGAGCAGTACTTC.

The CDR3 nucleotides are TGTGCCATGACAAACGACAGGGGGCAAACTGAAGCTTTCTTT. This codes for CAMTNDRGQTEAFF. The chain employs TRBV10-3 and TRBJ1-1; 10 bases map to TRBD1. This CDR3 contains 14 residues. With 9 bases clipped from V and 5 bases from J, the junction kept 9 bases outside the gene matches. The V gene's germline CDR1 is ENHRY and CDR2 SYGVKD.

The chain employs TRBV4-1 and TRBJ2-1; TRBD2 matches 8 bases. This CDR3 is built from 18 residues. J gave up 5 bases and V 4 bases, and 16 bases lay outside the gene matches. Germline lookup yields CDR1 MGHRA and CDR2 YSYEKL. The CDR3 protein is CASSPARARAGVNNEQFF. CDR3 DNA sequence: TGCGCCAGCAGCCCCGCCCGGGCCAGAGCGGGGGTCAACAATGAGCAGTTCTTC.

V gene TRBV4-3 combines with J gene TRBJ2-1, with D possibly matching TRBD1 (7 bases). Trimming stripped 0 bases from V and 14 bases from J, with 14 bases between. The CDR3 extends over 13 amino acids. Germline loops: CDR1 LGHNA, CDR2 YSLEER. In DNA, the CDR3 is TGCGCCAGCAGCCAAGATGTCGCAGGGGGGAAGTTCTTC. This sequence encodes CASSQDVAGGKFF.

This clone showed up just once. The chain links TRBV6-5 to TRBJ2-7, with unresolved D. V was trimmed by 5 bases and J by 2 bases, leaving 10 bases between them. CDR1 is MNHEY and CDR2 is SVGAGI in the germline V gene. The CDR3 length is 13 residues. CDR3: CASSEARTYEQYF. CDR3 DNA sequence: TGTGCCAGCAGTGAAGCCCGGACCTACGAGCAGTACTTC.

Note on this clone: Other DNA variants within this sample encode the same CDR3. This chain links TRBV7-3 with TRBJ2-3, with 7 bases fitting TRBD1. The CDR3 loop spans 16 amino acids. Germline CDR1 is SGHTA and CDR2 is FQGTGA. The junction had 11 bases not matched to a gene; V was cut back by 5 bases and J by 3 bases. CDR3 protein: CASSAQGGPSTDTQYF. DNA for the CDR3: TGTGCCAGCAGCGCCCAAGGGGGCCCAAGTACAGATACGCAGTATTTT. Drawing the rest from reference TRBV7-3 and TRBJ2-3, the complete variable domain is GAGVSQTPSNKVTEKGKYVELRCDPISGHTALYWYRQSLGQGPEFLIYFQGTGAADDSGLPNDRFFAVRPEGSVSTLKIQRTERGDSAVYLCASSAQGGPSTDTQYFGPGTRLTVL.

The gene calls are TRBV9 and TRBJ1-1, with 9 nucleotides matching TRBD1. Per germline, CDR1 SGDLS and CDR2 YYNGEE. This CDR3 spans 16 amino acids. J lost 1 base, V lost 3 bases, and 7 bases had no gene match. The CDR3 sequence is CASSATGGRPNTEAFF. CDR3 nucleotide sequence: TGTGCCAGCAGCGCGACAGGGGGGCGGCCGAACACTGAAGCTTTCTTT.

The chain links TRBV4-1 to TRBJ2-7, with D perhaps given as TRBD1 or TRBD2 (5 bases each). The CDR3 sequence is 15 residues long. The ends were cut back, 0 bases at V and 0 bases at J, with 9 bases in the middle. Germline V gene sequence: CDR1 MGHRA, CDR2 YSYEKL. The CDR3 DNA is TGCGCCAGCAGCCAAGACCAGAGGGGCTCCTACGAGCAGTACTTC. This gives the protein CASSQDQRGSYEQYF.

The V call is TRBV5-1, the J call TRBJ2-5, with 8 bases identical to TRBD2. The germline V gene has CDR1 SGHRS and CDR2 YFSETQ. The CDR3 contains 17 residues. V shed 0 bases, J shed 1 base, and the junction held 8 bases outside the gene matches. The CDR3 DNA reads TGCGCCAGCAGCTTGGCCAGGCAGCGGGGGCCCCAAGAGACCCAGTACTTC. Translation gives CASSLARQRGPQETQYF.

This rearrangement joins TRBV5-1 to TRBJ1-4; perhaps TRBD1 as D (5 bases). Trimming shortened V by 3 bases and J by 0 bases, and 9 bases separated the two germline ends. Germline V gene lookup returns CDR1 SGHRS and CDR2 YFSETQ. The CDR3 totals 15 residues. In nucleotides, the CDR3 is TGCGCCAGCAGCTCCGGGACCCCAACTAATGAAAAACTGTTTTTT. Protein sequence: CASSSGTPTNEKLFF. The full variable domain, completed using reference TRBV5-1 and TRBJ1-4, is KAGVTQTPRYLIKTRGQQVTLSCSPISGHRSVSWYQQTPGQGLQFLFEYFSETQRNKGNFPGRFSGRQFSNSRSEMNVSTLELGDSALYLCASSSGTPTNEKLFFGSGTQLSVL.

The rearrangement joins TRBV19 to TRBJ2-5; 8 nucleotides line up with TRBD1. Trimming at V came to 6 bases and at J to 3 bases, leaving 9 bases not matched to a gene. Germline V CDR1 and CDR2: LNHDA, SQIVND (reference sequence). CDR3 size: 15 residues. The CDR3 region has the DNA TGTGCCAGTAGAAACCAGGGACAGGACAAAGAGACCCAGTACTTC. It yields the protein CASRNQGQDKETQYF.

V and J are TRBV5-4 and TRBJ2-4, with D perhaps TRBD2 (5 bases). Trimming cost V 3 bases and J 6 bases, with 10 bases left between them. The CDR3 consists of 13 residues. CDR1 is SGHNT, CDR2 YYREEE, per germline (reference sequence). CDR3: CASSSEVGNIQYF. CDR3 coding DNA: TGTGCCAGCAGCTCGGAGGTCGGAAACATTCAGTACTTC.

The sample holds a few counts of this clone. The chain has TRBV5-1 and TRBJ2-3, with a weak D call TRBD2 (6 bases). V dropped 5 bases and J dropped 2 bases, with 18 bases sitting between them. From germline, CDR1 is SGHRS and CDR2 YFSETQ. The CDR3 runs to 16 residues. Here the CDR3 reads CASSTRGLGPTDTQYF. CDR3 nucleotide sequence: TGCGCCAGCAGTACAAGGGGACTGGGGCCCACAGATACGCAGTATTTT.

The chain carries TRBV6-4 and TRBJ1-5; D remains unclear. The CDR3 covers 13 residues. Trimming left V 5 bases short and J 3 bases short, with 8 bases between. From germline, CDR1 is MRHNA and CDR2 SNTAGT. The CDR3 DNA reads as TGTGCCAGCAGTCTAAGCCCCAATCAGCCCCAGCATTTT. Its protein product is CASSLSPNQPQHF.

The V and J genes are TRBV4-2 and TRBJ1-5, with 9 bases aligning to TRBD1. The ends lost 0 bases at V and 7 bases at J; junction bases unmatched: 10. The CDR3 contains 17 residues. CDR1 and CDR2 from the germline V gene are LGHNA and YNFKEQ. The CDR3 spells CASSQDAGDRVRQPQHF. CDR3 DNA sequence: TGTGCCAGCAGCCAAGATGCCGGGGACAGGGTGAGGCAGCCCCAGCATTTT.

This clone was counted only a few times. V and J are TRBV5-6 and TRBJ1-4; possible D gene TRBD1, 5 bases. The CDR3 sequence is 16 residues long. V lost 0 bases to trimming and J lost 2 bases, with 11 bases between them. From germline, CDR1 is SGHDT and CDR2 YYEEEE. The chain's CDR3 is CASSLAGAGTNEKLFF. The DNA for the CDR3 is TGTGCCAGCAGCTTGGCTGGGGCCGGGACTAATGAAAAACTGTTTTTT. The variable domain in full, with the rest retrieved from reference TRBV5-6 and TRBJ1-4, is DAGVTQSPTHLIKTRGQQVTLRCSPKSGHDTVSWYQQALGQGPQFIFQYYEEEERQRGNFPDRFSGHQFPNYSSELNVNALLLGDSALYLCASSLAGAGTNEKLFFGSGTQLSVL.

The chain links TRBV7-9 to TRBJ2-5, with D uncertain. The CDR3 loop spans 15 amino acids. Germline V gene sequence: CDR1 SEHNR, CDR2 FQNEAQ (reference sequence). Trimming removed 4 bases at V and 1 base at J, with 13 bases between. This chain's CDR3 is CASSSVRGIQETQYF. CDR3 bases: TGTGCCAGCAGCTCCGTTCGTGGCATCCAAGAGACCCAGTACTTC.

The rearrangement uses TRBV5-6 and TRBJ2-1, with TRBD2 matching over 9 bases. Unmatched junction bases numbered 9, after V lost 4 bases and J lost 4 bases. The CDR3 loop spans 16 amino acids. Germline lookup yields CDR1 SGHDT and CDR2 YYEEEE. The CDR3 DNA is TGTGCCAGCAGCCTGGAAGTAGCGGGGGAGTACAATGAGCAGTTCTTC. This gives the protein CASSLEVAGEYNEQFF. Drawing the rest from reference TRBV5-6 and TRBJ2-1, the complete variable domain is DAGVTQSPTHLIKTRGQQVTLRCSPKSGHDTVSWYQQALGQGPQFIFQYYEEEERQRGNFPDRFSGHQFPNYSSELNVNALLLGDSALYLCASSLEVAGEYNEQFFGPGTRLTVL.